The 19 T cell receptor beta chains below all came from one sample that was sequenced in a study of T-cell reconstitution after alpha-beta-depleted transplantation in children. Unique molecular identifiers were incorporated into the prepared TCRbeta library. TCRdb re-analysed the PCR reads in MiXCR, keeping a single row per CDR3 protein. The sample has about 510,000 distinct CDR3 sequences; approximately 10% are singletons. Sequencing used PBMCs, mostly from graft donor cells, obtained 180 days after TCRalphabeta/CD19-depleted stem cell transplant. The receptors were gathered from a female patient aged 2-15 years who had a stem cell transplant for aplastic anemia, so the T cells may come from the graft donor.

CDR3 DNA sequence: TGCGCCAGCAGCCTCTATAGCGGGACCTCCTACAATGAGCAGTTCTTC. Translating it yields CASSLYSGTSYNEQFF. This chain uses TRBV4-3 with TRBJ2-1; 8 positions match TRBD2. The V and J ends lost 4 bases and 0 bases, in that order; junction bases with no gene match: 5. CDR1 and CDR2 from the germline V gene are LGHNA and YSLEER. The CDR3 covers 16 residues.

The sample holds one count of this clonotype. The chain has TRBV11-2 and TRBJ2-2; tentatively, D is TRBD1 (6 bases). CDR3 size: 18 residues. Germline V CDR1 and CDR2: SGHAT, FQNNGV. Trimming left V 3 bases short and J 2 bases short, with 19 bases between. The CDR3 region is CASSFPPREQGNTGELFF. CDR3 DNA sequence: TGTGCCAGCAGCTTCCCACCCAGGGAACAGGGAAACACCGGGGAGCTGTTTTTT.

The chain uses TRBV27 and TRBJ2-7, with 14 bases fitting TRBD2. CDR3 length: 14 amino acids. CDR1 MNHEY and CDR2 SMNVEV come from the germline V gene (reference sequence). The V segment lost 7 bases and the J segment 3 bases; nucleotides outside the gene matches: 2. This CDR3 is CASTGLAGGYEQYF. The CDR3 DNA is TGTGCCAGCACCGGACTAGCGGGAGGCTACGAGCAGTACTTC.

The chain is built from TRBV6-1 and TRBJ1-5, with D hard to call. CDR1 is MNHNS, CDR2 SASEGT, per germline. This CDR3 has 17 amino acids. Trimming cost V 7 bases and J 0 bases, with 19 bases left between them. The CDR3 here is CASIIKSDGDSNQPQHF. For the CDR3, the DNA is TGTGCCAGCATAATAAAATCGGACGGGGATAGCAATCAGCCCCAGCATTTT.

There are a few counts of this clonotype. This chain uses TRBV5-1 with TRBJ2-2, with a tentative D call TRBD2 (6 bases). The V and J ends lost 4 bases and 5 bases respectively, with 12 bases between them. The V gene's germline CDR1 is SGHRS and CDR2 YFSETQ. This CDR3 contains 14 residues. The CDR3 DNA reads TGCGCCAGCAGCCCCGCGGGGTGGACCGGGGAGCTGTTTTTT. This codes for CASSPAGWTGELFF.

As DNA, the CDR3 is TGTGCCAGCAGCTTAGGGGGGGACAGGGCTATGTTTAGCAATCAGCCCCAGCATTTT. This gives the protein CASSLGGDRAMFSNQPQHF. The V and J genes are TRBV11-2 and TRBJ1-5; 9 positions agree with TRBD1. This CDR3 is built from 19 residues. The germline V gene encodes CDR1 SGHAT and CDR2 FQNNGV. With V trimmed by 1 base and J by 0 bases, 10 bases remained unmatched.

This clonotype has at least ten counts. The chain is built from TRBV20-1 and TRBJ1-1, with D possibly TRBD1 on 5 matching bases. This CDR3 comprises 13 residues. Trimming stripped 7 bases from V and 8 bases from J, with 20 bases between. Germline CDR1 DFQATT, CDR2 SNEGSKA (reference sequence). The CDR3 nucleotides read TGCAGTGTTACGGGACGGACTTTTACCGAAGCTTTCTTT. Translating it yields CSVTGRTFTEAFF.

V gene TRBV6-2 or TRBV6-3 combines with J gene TRBJ2-5, with 13 bases that match TRBD2. The germline V gene encodes CDR1 MNHEY and CDR2 SVGEGT. Trimming cost V 3 bases and J 4 bases; bases outside gene matches: 8. This CDR3 is built from 17 residues. The CDR3 reads CASSYSRLAGGAETQYF. CDR3 nucleotides: TGTGCCAGCAGTTATTCGAGACTAGCGGGAGGCGCAGAGACCCAGTACTTC.

The chain is built from TRBV19 and TRBJ1-3, with TRBD1 identical over 7 bases. Germline V CDR1 and CDR2: LNHDA, SQIVND (reference sequence). This CDR3 comprises 16 residues. Unmatched junction bases numbered 6, after V lost 3 bases and J lost 1 base. The chain's CDR3 is CASSIWDRTSGNTIYF. The CDR3 region has the DNA TGTGCCAGTAGTATTTGGGACAGAACGTCTGGAAACACCATATATTTT.

The chain links TRBV7-2 to TRBJ2-7, with 10 bases identical to TRBD2. Trimming took 9 bases from V and 2 from J; bases not matched to a gene: 7. Germline CDR1 and CDR2: SGHTA and FQGNSA. The CDR3 covers 14 residues. The CDR3 sequence: CASRVAGGAYEQYF. The CDR3, as DNA: TGTGCCAGTCGAGTAGCGGGGGGTGCCTACGAGCAGTACTTC.

This clonotype was picked up a small number of times. This sequence joins TRBV7-9 and TRBJ2-1; 8 nucleotides line up with TRBD1. CDR3 length: 15 residues. Germline trimming cut 5 bases from V and 3 bases from J; bases unmatched to any gene: 6. Germline V lookup: CDR1 SEHNR, CDR2 FQNEAQ (reference sequence). The DNA of the CDR3 is TGTGCCAGCAGCCACAGGGGGAGATTCTACAATGAGCAGTTCTTC. Translation gives CASSHRGRFYNEQFF.

This clonotype turned up a few times. The chain is built from TRBV19 and TRBJ2-2; possibly TRBD1 for D (6 bases). CDR1 LNHDA and CDR2 SQIVND come from the germline V gene (reference sequence). Trimming took 6 bases from V and 2 from J, leaving 13 bases between them. The CDR3 spans 15 residues. In nucleotides, the CDR3 is TGTGCCAGTAGGCGGACAGCACTCAACACCGGGGAGCTGTTTTTT. Amino acids: CASRRTALNTGELFF.

Many counts were recorded for this clonotype. The gene calls are TRBV5-4 and TRBJ2-7; D is uncertain. There are 13 residues in the CDR3. The germline V and J ends were trimmed by 0 bases and 3 bases, with 7 bases remaining between them. The germline V gene encodes CDR1 SGHNT and CDR2 YYREEE (reference sequence). The CDR3 is CASSLGGIYEQYF. The CDR3 DNA follows: TGTGCCAGCAGCTTGGGAGGCATCTACGAGCAGTACTTC.

The chain links TRBV7-9 to TRBJ2-2, with 8 bases that match TRBD1. This CDR3 is built from 16 residues. Losses at the gene ends were 4 bases for V and 2 bases for J; bases not matched to a gene: 6. Germline CDR1 is SEHNR and CDR2 is FQNEAQ (reference sequence). The CDR3 spells CASSSSGGLNTGELFF. CDR3 nucleotide sequence: TGTGCCAGCAGCTCATCAGGGGGCTTAAACACCGGGGAGCTGTTTTTT.

The chain is built from TRBV29-1 and TRBJ2-5; D may be TRBD1 or TRBD2 (5 bases each). The germline V gene has CDR1 SQVTM and CDR2 ANQGSEA. CDR3 size: 13 residues. The V and J ends lost 7 bases and 1 base respectively, with 13 bases between them. The CDR3 nucleotides read TGCAGCGCTCTAGCAGGGATCCAAGAGACCCAGTACTTC. Translation: CSALAGIQETQYF.

The chain links TRBV11-2 to TRBJ2-7, with D tentatively TRBD1 or TRBD2 (8 bases each). The CDR3 covers 15 residues. Germline CDR1 and CDR2: SGHAT and FQNNGV. V was cut by 4 bases and J by 1 base, with 14 bases left in between. The CDR3 spells CASSSGRDRSYEQYF. The CDR3 DNA sequence: TGTGCCAGCAGCTCCGGGAGGGACAGGTCCTACGAGCAGTACTTC.

This clonotype was counted a few times. This rearrangement joins TRBV9 to TRBJ2-1; the match to TRBD2 covers 10 bases. The CDR3 is made up of 18 amino acids. CDR1 SGDLS and CDR2 YYNGEE come from the germline V gene. V was pared by 0 bases and J by 2 bases, with 8 bases of the junction left unmatched. The CDR3 sequence is CASSVDLAGVLPYNEQFF. In DNA form, the CDR3 reads TGTGCCAGCAGCGTAGACCTAGCGGGGGTCCTACCCTACAATGAGCAGTTCTTC.

The sample holds many counts of this clonotype. This chain uses TRBV6-5 with TRBJ2-7, with 13 positions matching TRBD2. In germline, CDR1 is MNHEY, CDR2 SVGAGI. Trimming at V came to 6 bases and at J to 3 bases, leaving 2 bases not matched to a gene. The CDR3 spans 14 residues. CDR3 sequence reads: CASSWTSGSYEQYF. The CDR3 DNA reads as TGTGCCAGCAGCTGGACTAGCGGGAGCTACGAGCAGTACTTC.

This clonotype was recorded many times. The V and J genes are TRBV7-2 and TRBJ2-4, with 8 positions matching TRBD1. CDR3 length equals 13 residues. Germline V CDR1 and CDR2: SGHTA, FQGNSA. V was clipped by 3 bases and J by 9 bases; unmatched bases: 4. The CDR3: CASSLTGDSIQYF. The DNA for the CDR3 is TGTGCCAGCAGCTTGACAGGGGATAGCATTCAGTACTTC.